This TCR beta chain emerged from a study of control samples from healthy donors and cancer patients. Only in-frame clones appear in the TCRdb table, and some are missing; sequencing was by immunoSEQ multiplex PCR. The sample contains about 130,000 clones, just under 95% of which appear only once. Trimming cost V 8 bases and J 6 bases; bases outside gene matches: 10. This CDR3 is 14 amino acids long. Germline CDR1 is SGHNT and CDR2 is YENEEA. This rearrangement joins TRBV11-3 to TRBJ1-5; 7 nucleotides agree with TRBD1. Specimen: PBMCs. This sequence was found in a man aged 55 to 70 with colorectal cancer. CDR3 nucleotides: TGTGCCAGCCTCCCGTGCAGGGGGTGTCAGCCCCAGCATTTT. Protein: CASLPCRGCQPQHF.